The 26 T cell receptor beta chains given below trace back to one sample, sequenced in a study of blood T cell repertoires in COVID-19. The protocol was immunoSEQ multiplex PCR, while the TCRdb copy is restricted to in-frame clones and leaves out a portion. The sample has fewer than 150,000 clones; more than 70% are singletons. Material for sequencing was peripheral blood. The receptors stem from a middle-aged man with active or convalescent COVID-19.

CDR3 loop: CASSQNPGQGFSNEQFF. The CDR3 bases are TGTGCCAGCAGCCAAAATCCGGGACAGGGTTTCTCTAATGAGCAGTTCTTC. The chain couples TRBV14 to TRBJ2-1; 9 bases are a match to TRBD1. Germline V gene sequence: CDR1 SGHDN, CDR2 FVKESK. CDR3 length: 17 residues. J gave up 7 bases and V 2 bases, and 12 bases lay outside the gene matches.

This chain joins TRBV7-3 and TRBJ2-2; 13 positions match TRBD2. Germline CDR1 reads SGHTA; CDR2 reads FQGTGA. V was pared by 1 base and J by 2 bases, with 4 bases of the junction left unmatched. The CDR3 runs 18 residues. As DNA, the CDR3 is TGTGCCAGCAGCTTAATGCGACTAGCGGGAGGCAACACCGGGGAGCTGTTTTTT. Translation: CASSLMRLAGGNTGELFF.

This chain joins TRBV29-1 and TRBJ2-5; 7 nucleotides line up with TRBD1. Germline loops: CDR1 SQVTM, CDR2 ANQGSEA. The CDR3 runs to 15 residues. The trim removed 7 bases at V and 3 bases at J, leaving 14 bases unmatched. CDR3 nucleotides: TGCAGCGCCTATGAGACGGGACAGATCGAAGAGACCCAGTACTTC. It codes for CSAYETGQIEETQYF.

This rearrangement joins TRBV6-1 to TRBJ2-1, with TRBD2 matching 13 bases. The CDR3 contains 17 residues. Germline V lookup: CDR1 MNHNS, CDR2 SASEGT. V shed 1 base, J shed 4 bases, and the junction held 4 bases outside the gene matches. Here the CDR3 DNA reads TGTGCCAGCAGTGAAGGATTACTAGCGGGAGGGTACAATGAGCAGTTCTTC. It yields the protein CASSEGLLAGGYNEQFF.

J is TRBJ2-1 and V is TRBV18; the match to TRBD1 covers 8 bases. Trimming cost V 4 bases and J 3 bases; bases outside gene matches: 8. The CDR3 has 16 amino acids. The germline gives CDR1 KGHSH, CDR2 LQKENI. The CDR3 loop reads CASSRHRQGNYNEQFF. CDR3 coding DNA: TGTGCCAGCTCACGACATAGACAGGGGAACTACAATGAGCAGTTCTTC.

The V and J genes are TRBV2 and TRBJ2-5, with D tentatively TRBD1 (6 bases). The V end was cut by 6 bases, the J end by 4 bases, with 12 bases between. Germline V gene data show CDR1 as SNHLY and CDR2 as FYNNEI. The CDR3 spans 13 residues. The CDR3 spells CASSWTVGETQYF. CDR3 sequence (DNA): TGTGCCAGCAGCTGGACAGTTGGAGAGACCCAGTACTTC.

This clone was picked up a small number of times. In nucleotides, the CDR3 is TGTGCCAGCTCACCACAGCCTAGCGTATACGAGCAGTACTTC. Translated: CASSPQPSVYEQYF. The chain is built from TRBV18 and TRBJ2-7; D perhaps matches TRBD2 (6 bases). From germline, CDR1 is KGHSH and CDR2 LQKENI. With 1 base removed from V and 4 bases from J, the gap between germline ends came to 11 bases. This CDR3 is 14 amino acids long.

CDR3 region: CASSIDRSGANVLTF. CDR3 DNA sequence: TGTGCCAGCAGCATAGACAGATCTGGGGCCAACGTCCTGACTTTC. V gene TRBV6-5 combines with J gene TRBJ2-6, with a possible D match to TRBD1 (5 bases). Trimming stripped 6 bases from V and 1 base from J, with 10 bases between. Germline lookup yields CDR1 MNHEY and CDR2 SVGAGI. This CDR3 has 15 residues.

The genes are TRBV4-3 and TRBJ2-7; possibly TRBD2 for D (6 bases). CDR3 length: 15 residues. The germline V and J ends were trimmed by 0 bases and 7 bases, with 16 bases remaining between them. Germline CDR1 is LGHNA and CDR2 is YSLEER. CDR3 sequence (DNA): TGCGCCAGCAGCCAAGAACGCGGGGCAGAATGGGAGCAGTACTTC. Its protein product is CASSQERGAEWEQYF.

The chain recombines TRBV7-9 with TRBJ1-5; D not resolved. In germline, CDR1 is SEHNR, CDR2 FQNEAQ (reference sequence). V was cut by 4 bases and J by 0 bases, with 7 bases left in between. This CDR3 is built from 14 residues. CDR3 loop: CASSSSNSNQPQHF. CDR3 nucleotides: TGTGCCAGCAGCTCTAGTAATAGCAATCAGCCCCAGCATTTT.

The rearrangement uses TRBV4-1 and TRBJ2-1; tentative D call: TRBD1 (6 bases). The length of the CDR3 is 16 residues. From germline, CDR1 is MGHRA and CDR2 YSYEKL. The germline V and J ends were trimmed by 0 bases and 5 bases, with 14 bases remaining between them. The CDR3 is CASSQDMGALHNEQFF. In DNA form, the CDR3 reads TGCGCCAGCAGCCAAGATATGGGGGCCCTTCACAATGAGCAGTTCTTC.

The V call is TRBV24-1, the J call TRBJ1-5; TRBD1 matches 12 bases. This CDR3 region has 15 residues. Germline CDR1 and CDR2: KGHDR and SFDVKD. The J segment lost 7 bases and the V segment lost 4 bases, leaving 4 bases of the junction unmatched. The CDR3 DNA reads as TGTGCCACCAGTGACACCGGGACAGGGGGCCAGCCCCAGCATTTT. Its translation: CATSDTGTGGQPQHF.

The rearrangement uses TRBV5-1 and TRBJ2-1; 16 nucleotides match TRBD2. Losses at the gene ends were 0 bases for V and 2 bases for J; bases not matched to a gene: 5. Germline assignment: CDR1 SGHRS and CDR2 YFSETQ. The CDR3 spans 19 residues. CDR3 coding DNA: TGCGCCAGCAGCTTGGGGGGACTAGCGGGAGGGCCCCCCTACAATGAGCAGTTCTTC. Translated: CASSLGGLAGGPPYNEQFF.

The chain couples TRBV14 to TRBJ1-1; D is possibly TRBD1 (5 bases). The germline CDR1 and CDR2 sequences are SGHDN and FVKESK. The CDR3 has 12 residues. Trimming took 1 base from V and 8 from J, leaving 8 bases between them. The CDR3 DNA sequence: TGTGCCAGCAGCCAAGCCGGGGGAGAAGCTTTCTTT. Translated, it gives CASSQAGGEAFF. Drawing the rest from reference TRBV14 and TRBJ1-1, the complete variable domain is EAGVTQFPSHSVIEKGQTVTLRCDPISGHDNLYWYRRVMGKEIKFLLHFVKESKQDESGMPNNRFLAERTGGTYSTLKVQPAELEDSGVYFCASSQAGGEAFFGQGTRLTVV.

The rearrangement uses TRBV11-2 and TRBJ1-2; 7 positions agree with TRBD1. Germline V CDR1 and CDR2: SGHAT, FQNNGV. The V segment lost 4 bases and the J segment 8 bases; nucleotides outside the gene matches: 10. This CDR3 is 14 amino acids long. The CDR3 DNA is TGTGCCAGCAGCTCCCTCAGGGGGAACGACGGCTACACCTTC. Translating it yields CASSSLRGNDGYTF.

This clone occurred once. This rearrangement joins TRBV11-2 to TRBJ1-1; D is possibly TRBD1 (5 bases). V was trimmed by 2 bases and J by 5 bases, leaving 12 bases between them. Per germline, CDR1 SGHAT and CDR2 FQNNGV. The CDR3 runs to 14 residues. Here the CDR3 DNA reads TGTGCCAGCAGCTTAATGGGGGGAAGTACTGAAGCTTTCTTT. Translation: CASSLMGGSTEAFF.

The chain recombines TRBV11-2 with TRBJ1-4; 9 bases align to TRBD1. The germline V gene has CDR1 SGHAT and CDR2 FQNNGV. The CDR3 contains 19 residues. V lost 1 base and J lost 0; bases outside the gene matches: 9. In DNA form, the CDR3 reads TGTGCCAGCAGCTTAGCGTGGCCGGGACAGGGATCAACTAATGAAAAACTGTTTTTT. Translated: CASSLAWPGQGSTNEKLFF.

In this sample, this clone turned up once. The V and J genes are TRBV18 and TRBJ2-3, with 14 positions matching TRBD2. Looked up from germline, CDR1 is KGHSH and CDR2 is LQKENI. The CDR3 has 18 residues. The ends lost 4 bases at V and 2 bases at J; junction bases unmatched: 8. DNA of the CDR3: TGTGCCAGCTCACGTTCCCCGGGACTAGCGGGAGTCACAGATACGCAGTATTTT. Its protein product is CASSRSPGLAGVTDTQYF.

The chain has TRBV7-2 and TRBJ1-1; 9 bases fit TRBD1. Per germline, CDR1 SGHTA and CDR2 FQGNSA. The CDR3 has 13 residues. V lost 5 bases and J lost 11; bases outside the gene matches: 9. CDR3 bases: TGTGCCAGCAGCCCGGGACAGGGAGTGGGCGCTTTCTTT. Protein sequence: CASSPGQGVGAFF.

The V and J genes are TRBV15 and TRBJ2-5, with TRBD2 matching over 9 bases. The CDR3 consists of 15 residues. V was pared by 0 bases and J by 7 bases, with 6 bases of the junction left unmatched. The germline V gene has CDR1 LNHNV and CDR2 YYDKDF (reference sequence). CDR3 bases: TGTGCCACCAGCAGAGAAGGGAGAGCGGGGGGGACCCAGTACTTC. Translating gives CATSREGRAGGTQYF.

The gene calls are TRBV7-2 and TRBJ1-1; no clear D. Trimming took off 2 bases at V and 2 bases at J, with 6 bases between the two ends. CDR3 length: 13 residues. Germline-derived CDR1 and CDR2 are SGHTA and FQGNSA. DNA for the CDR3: TGTGCCAGCAGCTTACGGGGAAACACTGAAGCTTTCTTT. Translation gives CASSLRGNTEAFF.

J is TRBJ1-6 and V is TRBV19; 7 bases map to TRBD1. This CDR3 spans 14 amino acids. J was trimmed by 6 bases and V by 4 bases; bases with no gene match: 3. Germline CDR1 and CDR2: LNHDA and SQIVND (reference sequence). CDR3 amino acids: CASSTTGFNSPLHF. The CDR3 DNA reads TGTGCCAGTAGTACGACAGGGTTTAATTCACCCCTCCACTTT.

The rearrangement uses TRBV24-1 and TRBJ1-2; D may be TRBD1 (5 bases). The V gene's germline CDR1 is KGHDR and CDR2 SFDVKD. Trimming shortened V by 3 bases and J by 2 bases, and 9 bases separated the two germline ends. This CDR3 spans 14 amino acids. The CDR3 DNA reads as TGTGCCACCAGTGATCCGGGACTGAACTATGGCTACACCTTC. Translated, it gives CATSDPGLNYGYTF.

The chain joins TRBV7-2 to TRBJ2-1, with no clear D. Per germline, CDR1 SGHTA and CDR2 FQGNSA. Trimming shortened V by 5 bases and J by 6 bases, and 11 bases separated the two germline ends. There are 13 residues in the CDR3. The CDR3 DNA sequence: TGTGCCAGCAGCCCTCTAGGATCCAATGAGCAGTTCTTC. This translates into CASSPLGSNEQFF.

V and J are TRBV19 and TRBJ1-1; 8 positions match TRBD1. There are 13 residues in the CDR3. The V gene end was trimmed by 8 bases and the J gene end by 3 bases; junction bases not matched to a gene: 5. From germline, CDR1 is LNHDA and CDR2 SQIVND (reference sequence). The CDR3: CASGGQAHTEAFF. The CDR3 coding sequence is TGTGCCAGTGGGGGACAGGCCCACACTGAAGCTTTCTTT.

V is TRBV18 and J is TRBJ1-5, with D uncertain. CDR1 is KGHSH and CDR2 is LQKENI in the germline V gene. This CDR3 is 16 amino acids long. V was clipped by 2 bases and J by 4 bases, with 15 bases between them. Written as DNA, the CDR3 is TGTGCCAGCTCACCAAGCGTCGGCAGCACAAATCAGCCCCAGCATTTT. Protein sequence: CASSPSVGSTNQPQHF. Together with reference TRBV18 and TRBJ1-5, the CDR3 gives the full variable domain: NAGVMQNPRHLVRRRGQEARLRCSPMKGHSHVYWYRQLPEEGLKFMVYLQKENIIDESGMPKERFSAEFPKEGPSILRIQQVVRGDSAAYFCASSPSVGSTNQPQHFGDGTRLSIL.